Below are 28 T cell receptor beta chains sequenced from a single sample in a study of blood T cell repertoires in COVID-19. Sequencing was performed with immunoSEQ multiplex PCR; in TCRdb, only in-frame clones are kept and a portion is missing. The sample carries 45,000 to 60,000 clones, roughly four fifths recorded once. Specimen: peripheral blood. Source of these receptors: a woman in her sixties or seventies with acute or convalescent COVID-19.

This chain joins TRBV28 and TRBJ1-4; 8 nucleotides line up with TRBD1. Germline V gives CDR1 MDHEN, CDR2 SYDVKM. The CDR3 totals 16 residues. V shed 5 bases and J 1 base; nucleotides not matched to a gene: 6. CDR3 DNA: TGTGCCAGCAGTGTGAGGACAGGGCGAACTAATGAAAAACTGTTTTTT. Protein product: CASSVRTGRTNEKLFF.

This chain links TRBV7-2 with TRBJ1-1; TRBD1 agrees at 7 bases. Germline V gene lookup returns CDR1 SGHTA and CDR2 FQGNSA. Trimming took 5 bases from V and 7 from J; bases not matched to a gene: 10. The CDR3 loop spans 14 amino acids. The CDR3 bases are TGTGCCAGCAGCCTCCTGGGACAGACCCTTGAAGCTTTCTTT. This sequence encodes CASSLLGQTLEAFF.

This clone was detected only a few times. The rearrangement joins TRBV5-6 to TRBJ2-7, with a weak D call TRBD2 (6 bases). There are 13 residues in the CDR3. The germline V gene has CDR1 SGHDT and CDR2 YYEEEE. The V end was cut by 2 bases, the J end by 6 bases, with 12 bases between. The CDR3 DNA sequence: TGTGCCAGCAGCTTACTAGCTCGTTCCGAGCAGTACTTC. This codes for CASSLLARSEQYF.

CDR3 in amino acids: CASRNAGKAFF. In nucleotides, the CDR3 is TGCGCCAGCAGAAATGCGGGGAAAGCTTTCTTT. This rearrangement joins TRBV5-1 to TRBJ1-1; D is undetermined. The CDR3 loop spans 11 amino acids. Looked up from germline, CDR1 is SGHRS and CDR2 is YFSETQ. V shed 5 bases and J shed 9 bases, with 11 bases lying between them.

The rearrangement uses TRBV19 and TRBJ2-3; 8 bases agree with TRBD1. This CDR3 region has 13 residues. Per the germline V gene, CDR1 is LNHDA and CDR2 is SQIVND (reference sequence). The ends lost 10 bases at V and 1 base at J; junction bases unmatched: 4. As DNA, the CDR3 is TGTGCCACCGGACAGGGCCGCACAGATACGCAGTATTTT. Protein: CATGQGRTDTQYF.

This chain connects TRBV27 to TRBJ1-2; D may be TRBD1 (6 bases). The V and J ends lost 5 bases and 0 bases respectively, with 10 bases between them. This CDR3 has 14 amino acids. Germline CDR1 MNHEY, CDR2 SMNVEV (reference sequence). The CDR3 loop reads CASSVHRANYGYTF. The CDR3 DNA follows: TGTGCCAGCAGTGTCCACAGGGCTAACTATGGCTACACCTTC.

V and J are TRBV2 and TRBJ2-5, with 7 bases that match TRBD1. CDR1 is SNHLY, CDR2 FYNNEI, per germline. The CDR3 spans 12 residues. Trimming cost V 5 bases and J 5 bases; bases outside gene matches: 2. DNA for the CDR3: TGTGCCAGCAGTTCACAGGGGGAGACCCAGTACTTC. It encodes CASSSQGETQYF.

This clone appeared once. The rearrangement joins TRBV24-1 to TRBJ2-3, with 16 bases identical to TRBD2. Losses at the gene ends were 4 bases for V and 2 bases for J; bases not matched to a gene: 11. CDR1 and CDR2 from the germline V gene are KGHDR and SFDVKD. There are 20 residues in the CDR3. This CDR3 reads CATSEGSGLAGGPHTDTQYF. The CDR3, as DNA: TGTGCCACCAGTGAAGGGTCGGGACTAGCGGGAGGGCCCCACACAGATACGCAGTATTTT.

CDR3 DNA sequence: TGTGCCAGCAGGGACAGTAACACTGAAGCTTTCTTT. It yields the protein CASRDSNTEAFF. The chain employs TRBV2 and TRBJ1-1; the D gene is possibly TRBD1 (6 bases). V was shortened by 6 bases and J by 2 bases, with 7 bases between the two germline ends. Per germline, CDR1 SNHLY and CDR2 FYNNEI. The CDR3 extends over 12 amino acids.

This chain links TRBV5-1 with TRBJ1-5, with 8 positions matching TRBD1. Germline V gene sequence: CDR1 SGHRS, CDR2 YFSETQ. The CDR3 has 14 amino acids. V shed 2 bases and J 6 bases; nucleotides not matched to a gene: 4. This CDR3 is CASSLGQGGQPQHF. CDR3 DNA: TGCGCCAGCAGCTTAGGACAGGGAGGTCAGCCCCAGCATTTT.

The chain links TRBV2 to TRBJ1-2, with D possibly being TRBD1 (5 bases). The CDR3 has 12 residues. Germline V lookup: CDR1 SNHLY, CDR2 FYNNEI. V was pared by 7 bases and J by 7 bases, with 13 bases between. CDR3 sequence: CASMRGVGGYTF. CDR3 DNA sequence: TGTGCCAGCATGCGGGGCGTTGGTGGCTACACCTTC.

A few counts support this clone. This sequence joins TRBV4-1 and TRBJ1-1, with D possibly TRBD1 on 5 matching bases. V dropped 4 bases and J dropped 1 base, with 13 bases sitting between them. CDR1 is MGHRA, CDR2 YSYEKL, per germline. The CDR3 is 15 residues long. CDR3 region: CASSPSTARNTEAFF. CDR3 in DNA: TGCGCCAGCAGCCCTTCGACAGCGAGGAACACTGAAGCTTTCTTT.

In DNA form, the CDR3 reads TGTGCCAGCAGCTTATCCGGGGTAAATTCACCCCTCCACTTT. Protein sequence: CASSLSGVNSPLHF. The V and J genes are TRBV11-1 and TRBJ1-6; D remains unclear. V was trimmed by 2 bases and J by 7 bases, leaving 9 bases between them. The V gene's germline CDR1 is SGHAT and CDR2 FQDESV (reference sequence). The CDR3 has 14 residues. The whole variable domain, remainder taken from reference TRBV11-1 and TRBJ1-6, is EAEVAQSPRYKITEKSQAVAFWCDPISGHATLYWYRQILGQGPELLVQFQDESVVDDSQLPKDRFSAERLKGVDSTLKIQPAELGDSAMYLCASSLSGVNSPLHFGNGTRLTVT.

This clone was counted a single time. The CDR3 region has the DNA TGTGCCAGCAGTCTTTGGCAGACAGGGGCCACAGATACGCAGTATTTT. Translation: CASSLWQTGATDTQYF. The rearrangement uses TRBV27 and TRBJ2-3; TRBD1 aligns across 8 bases. The CDR3 contains 16 residues. V lost 5 bases to trimming and J lost 2 bases; unmatched junction nucleotides: 9. Germline V gene data show CDR1 as MNHEY and CDR2 as SMNVEV (reference sequence).

This clone was found once. The rearrangement links TRBV23-1 to TRBJ1-3; TRBD1 matches at 7 bases. TRBV23-1 qualifies as an ORF whose function is uncertain. V lost 3 bases, J lost 4 bases, and 9 bases stayed unmatched. The CDR3 is 16 amino acids. The CDR3 loop reads CASSHRDRVRGNTIYF. Here the CDR3 DNA reads TGCGCCAGCAGTCACCGCGACAGGGTGAGGGGAAACACCATATATTTT.

The V and J genes are TRBV14 and TRBJ1-2, with D possibly matching TRBD1 (6 bases). Trimming cost V 10 bases and J 3 bases, with 15 bases left between them. CDR3 length: 13 amino acids. Germline assignment: CDR1 SGHDN and CDR2 FVKESK. Here the CDR3 DNA reads TGTGCCATCAAAAGGGGGATGGACTATGGCTACACCTTC. The encoded protein is CAIKRGMDYGYTF.

The rearrangement links TRBV5-6 to TRBJ1-6; maybe TRBD1 (6 bases). The germline V gene has CDR1 SGHDT and CDR2 YYEEEE. The CDR3 is made up of 17 amino acids. The V end lost 2 bases, the J end lost 7 bases, and 19 bases lay between the germline ends. The CDR3 is CASSFYRVSGRNSPLHF. CDR3 coding DNA: TGTGCCAGCAGCTTTTACAGGGTCTCAGGTCGGAATTCACCCCTCCACTTT.

The rearrangement uses TRBV5-5 and TRBJ2-3; D is uncertain. Trimming left V 1 base short and J 6 bases short, with 9 bases between. CDR3 length: 13 residues. From germline, CDR1 is SGHKS and CDR2 YYEKEE (reference sequence). The CDR3 sequence: CASSLRVSDTQYF. In nucleotides, the CDR3 is TGTGCCAGCAGCTTGCGCGTTTCGGATACGCAGTATTTT.

The V and J genes are TRBV19 and TRBJ1-5; 8 bases are a match to TRBD1. This CDR3 is 15 amino acids long. V dropped 3 bases and J dropped 7; count of bases not matched to a gene: 8. Germline CDR1 reads LNHDA; CDR2 reads SQIVND (reference sequence). This CDR3 is CASSIGAGGRQPQHF. In DNA, the CDR3 is TGTGCCAGTAGTATCGGTGCAGGGGGCAGGCAGCCCCAGCATTTT. Filled out from reference TRBV19 and TRBJ1-5, the complete variable domain reads DGGITQSPKYLFRKEGQNVTLSCEQNLNHDAMYWYRQDPGQGLRLIYYSQIVNDFQKGDIAEGYSVSREKKESFPLTVTSAQKNPTAFYLCASSIGAGGRQPQHFGDGTRLSIL.

The chain employs TRBV18 and TRBJ1-1, with D hard to call. V was pared by 4 bases and J by 3 bases, with 3 bases between. The CDR3 has 11 residues. Germline loops: CDR1 KGHSH, CDR2 LQKENI. The CDR3 DNA is TGTGCCAGCTCACTCTACACTGAAGCTTTCTTT. It translates to CASSLYTEAFF.

The rearrangement links TRBV6-1 to TRBJ1-6; perhaps TRBD1 as D (5 bases). The CDR3 covers 13 residues. Germline V CDR1 and CDR2: MNHNS, SASEGT. Deletions cut 3 bases from V and 7 bases from J, with 7 bases between. CDR3 loop: CASSEGLNSPLHF. DNA for the CDR3: TGTGCCAGCAGTGAGGGGCTGAATTCACCCCTCCACTTT.

CDR3 sequence: CASSLGPANRAGGGDTQYF. The DNA of the CDR3 is TGCGCCAGCAGCTTGGGGCCGGCGAATCGGGCGGGAGGCGGGGATACGCAGTATTTT. The J gene is TRBJ2-3, the V gene TRBV5-1, with 8 bases identical to TRBD2. The CDR3 runs 19 residues. V lost 0 bases, J lost 6 bases, and 18 bases stayed unmatched. Germline CDR1 SGHRS, CDR2 YFSETQ.

CDR3 in DNA: TGTGCCAGCAGCTTGGGACTTGTCAAAAACATTCAGTACTTC. This sequence encodes CASSLGLVKNIQYF. The chain has TRBV13 and TRBJ2-4, with D possibly matching TRBD2 (6 bases). V lost 3 bases and J lost 3, with 9 bases in between. Germline V gene data show CDR1 as PRHDT and CDR2 as FYEKMQ (reference sequence). This CDR3 has 14 amino acids. Full variable domain (missing parts from reference TRBV13 and TRBJ2-4): AAGVIQSPRHLIKEKRETATLKCYPIPRHDTVYWYQQGPGQDPQFLISFYEKMQSDKGSIPDRFSAQQFSDYHSELNMSSLELGDSALYFCASSLGLVKNIQYFGAGTRLSVL.

The genes are TRBV4-1 and TRBJ1-2; D gene unclear. Germline-derived CDR1 and CDR2 are MGHRA and YSYEKL. The CDR3 loop spans 14 amino acids. V lost 3 bases and J lost 0, with 8 bases in between. CDR3 amino acids: CASSQPTPNYGYTF. In DNA form, the CDR3 reads TGCGCCAGCAGCCAGCCCACACCTAACTATGGCTACACCTTC.

The rearrangement joins TRBV30 to TRBJ1-4; D may be TRBD1 (6 bases). The CDR3 loop spans 15 amino acids. From germline, CDR1 is GTSNPN and CDR2 SVGIG (reference sequence). V was trimmed by 4 bases and J by 3 bases, leaving 15 bases between them. The CDR3, as DNA: TGTGCCTGGACGTCATGGGGACAAGCTAATGAAAAACTGTTTTTT. It translates to CAWTSWGQANEKLFF.

CDR3 in DNA: TGCGCCAGCAGCCCGGGGGAGGGGAATCAGCCCCAGCATTTT. This codes for CASSPGEGNQPQHF. The chain joins TRBV5-1 to TRBJ1-5, with a weak D call TRBD1 (5 bases). The germline V gene encodes CDR1 SGHRS and CDR2 YFSETQ. V was cut by 4 bases and J by 4 bases, with 12 bases left in between. The CDR3 is made up of 14 amino acids. The entire variable domain, with the rest obtained from reference TRBV5-1 and TRBJ1-5, is as follows: KAGVTQTPRYLIKTRGQQVTLSCSPISGHRSVSWYQQTPGQGLQFLFEYFSETQRNKGNFPGRFSGRQFSNSRSEMNVSTLELGDSALYLCASSPGEGNQPQHFGDGTRLSIL.

The gene calls are TRBV27 and TRBJ1-1; 8 bases line up with TRBD1. The CDR3 contains 15 residues. In germline, CDR1 is MNHEY, CDR2 SMNVEV (reference sequence). Trimming took 6 bases from V and 1 from J; bases not matched to a gene: 7. CDR3 in amino acids: CASSLTGTGNTEAFF. CDR3 DNA sequence: TGTGCCAGCAGCCTTACCGGGACAGGGAACACTGAAGCTTTCTTT.

The V gene is TRBV18, the J gene TRBJ1-2; 9 nucleotides agree with TRBD1. The CDR3 consists of 14 residues. Germline trimming cut 5 bases from V and 1 base from J; bases unmatched to any gene: 2. CDR1 and CDR2 from the germline V gene are KGHSH and LQKENI. The CDR3 DNA follows: TGTGCCAGCTCATCGGACAGGGGTAACTATGGCTACACCTTC. It is translated as CASSSDRGNYGYTF.